This T cell receptor beta chain comes out of a study of blood T cell repertoires in COVID-19. Original processing methods: Reference gene primers were amplified, and this amplification served to estimate nucleated cell counts. Repertoires were generated with immunoSEQ multiplex PCR, while TCRdb's copy carries only in-frame clones and drops some. The V and J calls and the clone size are those of that table, but D and trimming were determined from the DNA. The data show around 450,000 clones, roughly nine tenths seen once. The germline V gene encodes CDR1 SGHDN and CDR2 FVKESK. Trimming took off 10 bases at V and 5 bases at J, with 21 bases between the two ends. The CDR3 consists of 14 residues.

The genes are TRBV14 and TRBJ2-7; weak D call: TRBD1 (6 bases). The sample consisted of PBMCs or T cells enriched from blood (not recorded which). The sequence came from a woman aged 18-29 years with acute COVID-19. This CDR3 is CATEGLLTGHEQYF. CDR3 in DNA: TGTGCCACCGAAGGACTTTTAACAGGGCACGAGCAGTACTTC. The full variable domain, with the rest looked up from reference TRBV14 and TRBJ2-7, is EAGVTQFPSHSVIEKGQTVTLRCDPISGHDNLYWYRRVMGKEIKFLLHFVKESKQDESGMPNNRFLAERTGGTYSTLKVQPAELEDSGVYFCATEGLLTGHEQYFGPGTRLTVT.